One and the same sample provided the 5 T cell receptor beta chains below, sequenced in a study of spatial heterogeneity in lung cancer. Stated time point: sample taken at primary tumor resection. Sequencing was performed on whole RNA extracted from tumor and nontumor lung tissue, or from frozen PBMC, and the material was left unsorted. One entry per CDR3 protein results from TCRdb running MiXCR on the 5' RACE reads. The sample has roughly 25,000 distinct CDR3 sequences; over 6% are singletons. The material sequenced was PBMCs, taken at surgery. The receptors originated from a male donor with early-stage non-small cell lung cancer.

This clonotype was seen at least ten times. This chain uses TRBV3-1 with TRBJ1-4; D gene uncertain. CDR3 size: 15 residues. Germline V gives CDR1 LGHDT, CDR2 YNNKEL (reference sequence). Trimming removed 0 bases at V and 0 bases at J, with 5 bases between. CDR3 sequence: CASSQDIATNEKLFF. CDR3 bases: TGTGCCAGCAGCCAAGACATTGCAACTAATGAAAAACTGTTTTTT.

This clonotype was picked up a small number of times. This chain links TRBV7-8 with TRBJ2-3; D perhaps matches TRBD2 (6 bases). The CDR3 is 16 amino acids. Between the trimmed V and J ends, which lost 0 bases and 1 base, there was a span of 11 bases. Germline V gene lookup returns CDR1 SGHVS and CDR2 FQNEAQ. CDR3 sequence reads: CASSLASASGTDTQYF. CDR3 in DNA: TGTGCCAGCAGCTTAGCGTCGGCTAGCGGCACAGATACGCAGTATTTT. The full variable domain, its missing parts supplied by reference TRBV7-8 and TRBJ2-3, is GAGVSQSPRYKVAKRGQDVALRCDPISGHVSLFWYQQALGQGPEFLTYFQNEAQLDKSGLPSDRFFAERPEGSVSTLKIQRTQQEDSAVYLCASSLASASGTDTQYFGPGTRLTVL.

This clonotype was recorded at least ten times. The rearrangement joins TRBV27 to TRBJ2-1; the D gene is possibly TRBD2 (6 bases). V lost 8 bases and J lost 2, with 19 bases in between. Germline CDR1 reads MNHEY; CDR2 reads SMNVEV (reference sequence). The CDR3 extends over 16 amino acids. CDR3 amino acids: CASLKSRDLTYNEQFF. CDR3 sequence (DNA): TGTGCCAGCCTAAAATCCCGGGACTTGACCTACAATGAGCAGTTCTTC.

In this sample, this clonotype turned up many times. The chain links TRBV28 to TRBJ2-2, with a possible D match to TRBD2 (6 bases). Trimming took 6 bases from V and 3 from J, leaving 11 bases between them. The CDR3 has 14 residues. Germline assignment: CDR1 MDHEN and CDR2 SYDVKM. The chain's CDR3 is CASSPTSYTGELFF. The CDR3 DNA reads TGTGCCAGCAGCCCTACTAGCTACACCGGGGAGCTGTTTTTT.

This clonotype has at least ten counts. The CDR3 protein is CASSPGQGVGTEAFF. The CDR3 DNA reads TGTGCCAGCAGCCCGGGACAGGGAGTGGGGACTGAAGCTTTCTTT. This chain connects TRBV5-6 to TRBJ1-1, with 9 bases matching TRBD1. The CDR3 spans 15 residues. The trim removed 4 bases at V and 5 bases at J, leaving 9 bases unmatched. From germline, CDR1 is SGHDT and CDR2 YYEEEE.